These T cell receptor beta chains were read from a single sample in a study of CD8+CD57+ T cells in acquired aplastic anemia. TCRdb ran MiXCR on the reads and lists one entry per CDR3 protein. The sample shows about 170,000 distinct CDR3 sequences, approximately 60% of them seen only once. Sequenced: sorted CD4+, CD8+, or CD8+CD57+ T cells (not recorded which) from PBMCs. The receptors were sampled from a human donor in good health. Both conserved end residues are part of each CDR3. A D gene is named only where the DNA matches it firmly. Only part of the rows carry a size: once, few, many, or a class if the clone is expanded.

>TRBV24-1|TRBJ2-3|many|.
CATSGVGVTDTQYF
TGTGCCACCAGTGGAGTGGGCGTCACAGATACGCAGTATTTT
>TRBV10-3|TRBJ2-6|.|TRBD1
CAIGQGSAGANVLTF
TGTGCCATTGGACAGGGGAGCGCTGGGGCCAACGTCCTGACTTTC
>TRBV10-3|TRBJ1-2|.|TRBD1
CAISALDRAGYTF
TGTGCCATCAGTGCTTTGGACAGGGCGGGCTACACCTTC
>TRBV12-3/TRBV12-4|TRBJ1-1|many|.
CASSNTGNTEAFF
TGTGCCAGCAGCAACACAGGGAACACTGAAGCTTTCTTT
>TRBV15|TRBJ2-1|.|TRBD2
CATSRELAGGPFF
TGTGCCACCAGCAGAGAACTAGCGGGAGGACCGTTCTTC
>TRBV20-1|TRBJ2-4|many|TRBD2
CSAELALGDIQYF
TGCAGTGCTGAACTAGCGCTGGGAGACATTCAGTACTTC
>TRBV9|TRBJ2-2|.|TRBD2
CASSVAGRTRHTGELFF
TGTGCCAGCAGCGTAGCGGGCAGGACTAGACACACCGGGGAGCTGTTTTTT
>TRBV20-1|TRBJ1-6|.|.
CSARDTGNSPLHF
TGCAGTGCTAGAGACACAGGGAATTCACCCCTCCACTTT
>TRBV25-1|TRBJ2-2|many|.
CASSDGTHTGELFF
TGTGCCAGCAGTGATGGTACGCACACCGGGGAGCTGTTTTTT
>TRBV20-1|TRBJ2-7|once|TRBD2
CSAPPGLAGYEQYF
TGCAGTGCTCCCCCGGGACTAGCGGGTTACGAGCAGTACTTC
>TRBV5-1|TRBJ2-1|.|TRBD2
CASSLSGTSLNNEQFF
TGCGCCAGCAGCCTGTCCGGGACTAGCTTAAACAATGAGCAGTTCTTC
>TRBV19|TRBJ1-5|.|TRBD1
CASSADREDQPQHF
TGTGCCAGTAGTGCCGACAGGGAGGATCAGCCCCAGCATTTT
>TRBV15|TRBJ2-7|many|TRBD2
CATSLPGLAGAEQYF
TGTGCCACCAGCCTACCGGGACTAGCGGGAGCAGAGCAGTACTTC
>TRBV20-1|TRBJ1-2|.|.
CSAANEGYTF
TGCAGTGCTGCGAACGAGGGCTACACCTTC
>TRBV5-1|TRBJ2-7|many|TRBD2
CASSHPFSGGTYEQYF
TGCGCCAGCAGCCACCCCTTTAGCGGGGGGACCTACGAGCAGTACTTC
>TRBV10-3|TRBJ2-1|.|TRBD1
CAISAGTADTRVHEQFF
TGTGCCATCAGTGCCGGGACAGCGGATACCCGAGTCCATGAGCAGTTCTTC
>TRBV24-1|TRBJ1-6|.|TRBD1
CATRGTGEMSPLHF
TGTGCCACCAGGGGGACAGGGGAGATGTCACCCCTCCACTTT
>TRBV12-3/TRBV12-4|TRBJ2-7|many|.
CASSLGIRYEQYF
TGTGCCAGCAGTTTGGGTATTAGGTACGAGCAGTACTTC
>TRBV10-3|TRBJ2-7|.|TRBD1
CASSGTGAYEQYF
TGTGCCAGCTCCGGGACAGGAGCCTACGAGCAGTACTTC
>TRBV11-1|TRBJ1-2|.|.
CASSLSVTDGYTF
TGTGCCAGCAGCTTATCGGTGACAGACGGCTACACCTTC
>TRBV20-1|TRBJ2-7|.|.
CSASPPLGSYEQYF
TGCAGTGCCTCCCCCCCACTAGGGAGCTACGAGCAGTACTTC
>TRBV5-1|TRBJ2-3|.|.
CASSRVSSTSGADTQYF
TGCGCCAGCAGCCGTGTCTCCTCCACCTCAGGGGCAGATACGCAGTATTTT
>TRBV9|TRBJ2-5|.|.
CASSVVDRPETQYF
TGTGCCAGCAGCGTAGTCGACAGGCCTGAGACCCAGTACTTC
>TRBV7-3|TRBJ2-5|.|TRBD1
CASSLATGSGETQYF
TGTGCTAGCAGCTTGGCGACAGGGTCGGGAGAGACCCAGTACTTC
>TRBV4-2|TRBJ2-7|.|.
CASSQGALTYEQYF
TGTGCCAGCAGCCAAGGGGCGCTTACCTACGAGCAGTACTTC
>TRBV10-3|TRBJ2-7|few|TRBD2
CAIADSGSSSYEQYF
TGTGCCATCGCGGATAGCGGGTCGAGCTCCTACGAGCAGTACTTC
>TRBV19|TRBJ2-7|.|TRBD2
CASSIGGRRYEQYF
TGTGCCAGTAGTATTGGCGGGAGAAGGTACGAGCAGTACTTC
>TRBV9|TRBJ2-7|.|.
CASSVGPPGEQYF
TGTGCCAGCAGCGTCGGTCCACCGGGGGAGCAGTACTTC